This T cell receptor beta chain was captured in a study of OX40 agonist ivuxolimab in advanced cancers. Overall study: Partial responses occurred in three patients (one hepatocellular carcinoma, two cutaneous melanoma).

Measured with immunoSEQ multiplex PCR; TCRdb has only the in-frame clones, and not every one. The sample includes 83,000 or so clones, around 86% seen only once; the top ten take about 1.9%. Trimming took off 4 bases at V and 6 bases at J, with 13 bases between the two ends. The CDR3 loop spans 13 amino acids. Germline CDR1 SGDLS, CDR2 YYNGEE. This clonotype was sampled from an adult with an advanced solid tumor such as melanoma, head and neck, liver or kidney cancer. The material sequenced was CD4+ or CD8+ T cells sorted from blood, taken in a trial of the OX40 agonist ivuxolimab. The V and J genes are TRBV9 and TRBJ1-2, with D unresolved. This CDR3 is CASSQWGGDGYTF. The CDR3 DNA reads as TGTGCCAGCAGCCAGTGGGGAGGAGATGGCTACACCTTC.